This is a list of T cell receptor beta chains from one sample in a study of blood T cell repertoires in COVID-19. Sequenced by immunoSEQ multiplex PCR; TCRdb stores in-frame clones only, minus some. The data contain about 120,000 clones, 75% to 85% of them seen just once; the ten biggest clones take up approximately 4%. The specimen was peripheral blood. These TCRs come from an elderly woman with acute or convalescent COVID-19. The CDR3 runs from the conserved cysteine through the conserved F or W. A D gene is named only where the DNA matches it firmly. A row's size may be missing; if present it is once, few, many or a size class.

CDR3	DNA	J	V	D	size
CASSHNLAASYEQYF	TGCGCCAGCAGCCACAACCTAGCGGCCTCCTACGAGCAGTACTTC	TRBJ2-7	TRBV4-1	TRBD2	few
CSVGGQLNTEAFF	TGCAGCGTCGGAGGCCAGCTAAACACTGAAGCTTTCTTT	TRBJ1-1	TRBV29-1	-	few
CASSLRQGMSEQYF	TGTGCCAGCAGCTTGAGACAGGGAATGAGTGAGCAGTACTTC	TRBJ2-7	TRBV5-6	TRBD1	once
CASSSREKLFF	TGTGCCAGCAGTTCTAGGGAAAAACTGTTTTTT	TRBJ1-4	TRBV28	-	-
CASSLRLGGNTGELFF	TGCGCCAGCAGCTTGAGGCTCGGCGGGAACACCGGGGAGCTGTTTTTT	TRBJ2-2	TRBV5-1	-	-
CASSAGTYGYTF	TGTGCCAGCAGCGCAGGCACCTATGGCTACACCTTC	TRBJ1-2	TRBV9	-	-
CASSPRTGDTGELFF	TGTGCCAGCTCACCACGGACAGGGGACACCGGGGAGCTGTTTTTT	TRBJ2-2	TRBV18	TRBD1	-
CASSLDETGGSYTF	TGTGCCAGCAGCTTGGATGAGACAGGTGGCAGCTACACCTTC	TRBJ1-2	TRBV5-4	-	-
CASSDFQGQPQHF	TGTGCCAGCAGTGATTTCCAGGGTCAGCCCCAGCATTTT	TRBJ1-5	TRBV6-1	-	many
CASSPPWDTYNEQFF	TGTGCCAGCTCGCCGCCCTGGGACACATACAATGAGCAGTTCTTC	TRBJ2-1	TRBV18	-	-
CASSDTRGANTEAFF	TGTGCCAGTAGCGACACCAGGGGCGCAAACACTGAAGCTTTCTTT	TRBJ1-1	TRBV19	-	-
CASSHSPGDTEAFF	TGTGCCAGCAGCCACAGCCCCGGTGACACTGAAGCTTTCTTT	TRBJ1-1	TRBV6-2/TRBV6-3	-	-
CASSSIRQGAGGYTF	TGTGCCAGCAGCTCTATCAGACAGGGGGCAGGAGGCTACACCTTC	TRBJ1-2	TRBV11-2	TRBD1	once
CASRPVGQGHEKLFF	TGCGCCAGCAGACCCGTGGGGCAGGGCCATGAAAAACTGTTTTTT	TRBJ1-4	TRBV10-2	-	-
CASSYGPNYGYTF	TGTGCCAGCAGTTACGGGCCGAACTATGGCTACACCTTC	TRBJ1-2	TRBV6-5	-	once
CASSQSTAGALHF	TGTGCCAGCAGCCAATCGACAGCGGGGGCCCTCCACTTT	TRBJ1-6	TRBV14	-	-
CASSLGGATGYEQYF	TGCGCCAGCAGCTTGGGGGGGGCGACAGGGTACGAGCAGTACTTC	TRBJ2-7	TRBV5-1	-	-
CASSQLTGWNTGELFF	TGTGCCAGCAGCCAATTGACAGGGTGGAACACCGGGGAGCTGTTTTTT	TRBJ2-2	TRBV3-1/TRBV3-2	TRBD1	-
CASSQEVPGGEAFF	TGTGCCAGCAGCCAAGAGGTACCGGGTGGTGAAGCTTTCTTT	TRBJ1-1	TRBV4-2	-	-
CASSPLAGFLNEQFF	TGTGCCAGCAGCCCCCTAGCGGGATTTCTTAATGAGCAGTTCTTC	TRBJ2-1	TRBV3-1/TRBV3-2	TRBD2	-
CASSSRRSNTDTQYF	TGTGCCAGCAGCTCTCGGCGGAGCAACACAGATACGCAGTATTTT	TRBJ2-3	TRBV7-9	-	-
CASSTTRQANNYGYTF	TGTGCCAGCAGTACAACCCGACAGGCAAATAACTATGGCTACACCTTC	TRBJ1-2	TRBV6-2/TRBV6-3	-	-
CASSFLAGVETQYF	TGTGCCAGCAGCTTTCTAGCGGGAGTCGAGACCCAGTACTTC	TRBJ2-5	TRBV5-4	TRBD2	-
CAWSETGEGGNTIYF	TGTGCCTGGAGTGAAACCGGGGAGGGAGGAAACACCATATATTTT	TRBJ1-3	TRBV30	-	few
CASKVGGPSEAFF	TGTGCCAGCAAGGTGGGGGGACCCAGTGAAGCTTTCTTT	TRBJ1-1	TRBV2	-	few
CASSLAGSSDTQYF	TGCGCCAGCAGCTTAGCGGGGAGTTCAGATACGCAGTATTTT	TRBJ2-3	TRBV5-1	TRBD2	-
CASSLDSYGQPQHF	TGTGCCAGCAGCTTAGACAGTTATGGACAGCCCCAGCATTTT	TRBJ1-5	TRBV7-2	-	-
CATSRIQETQYF	TGTGCCACCAGCCGAATCCAGGAGACCCAGTACTTC	TRBJ2-5	TRBV15	-	-
CASSIRLAGFTDTQYF	TGTGCCAGTAGTATTCGACTAGCGGGATTCACAGATACGCAGTATTTT	TRBJ2-3	TRBV19	TRBD2	-
CATVGSSDEQYF	TGTGCCACCGTCGGGAGTAGTGACGAGCAGTACTTC	TRBJ2-7	TRBV10-3	-	-
CASSSYRGETQYF	TGTGCCAGCAGTTCTTACAGGGGTGAGACCCAGTACTTC	TRBJ2-5	TRBV6-5	TRBD1	-
CASSPPGQGYSPLHF	TGCGCCAGCAGCCCCCCGGGACAGGGTTATTCACCCCTCCACTTT	TRBJ1-6	TRBV4-1	TRBD1	-
CASSLQRKDSPLHF	TGTGCCAGCAGCCTCCAGCGGAAGGATTCACCCCTCCACTTT	TRBJ1-6	TRBV4-2	-	-
CASSLEGLYNEQFF	TGTGCCAGCAGCTTAGAGGGACTCTACAATGAGCAGTTCTTC	TRBJ2-1	TRBV7-2	-	once
CASSLGQGRMANTGELFF	TGTGCCAGCAGCCTCGGACAGGGGAGAATGGCGAACACCGGGGAGCTGTTTTTT	TRBJ2-2	TRBV7-2	TRBD1	-
CASSWTSGADTQYF	TGTGCCAGCAGTTGGACTAGCGGGGCAGATACGCAGTATTTT	TRBJ2-3	TRBV2	TRBD2	few
CAWSAGGGQETQYF	TGTGCCTGGAGTGCGGGGGGGGGTCAAGAGACCCAGTACTTC	TRBJ2-5	TRBV30	TRBD2	-
CASHPQYNEKLFF	TGTGCCAGCCATCCGCAGTATAATGAAAAACTGTTTTTT	TRBJ1-4	TRBV2	-	-
CASSEAPTGPYGYTF	TGTGCCAGCAGTGAGGCCCCGACAGGGCCCTATGGCTACACCTTC	TRBJ1-2	TRBV6-1	TRBD1	-
CASSITSGWGNEQFF	TGTGCCAGCAGTATTACTAGCGGGTGGGGCAATGAGCAGTTCTTC	TRBJ2-1	TRBV6-5	TRBD2	-
CASSFATGQPQHF	TGTGCCAGCAGTTTCGCTACGGGGCAGCCCCAGCATTTT	TRBJ1-5	TRBV27	-	-
CASSKLAGTGALEQYF	TGTGCCAGCAGTAAACTCGCGGGGACAGGAGCTTTGGAGCAGTACTTC	TRBJ2-7	TRBV2	TRBD1	-
CASSFSGGRGTGELFF	TGCGCCAGCAGCTTCAGCGGCGGGAGGGGCACCGGGGAGCTGTTTTTT	TRBJ2-2	TRBV5-1	TRBD2	-
CASSFEWGRGNQPQHF	TGTGCCAGTAGTTTCGAGTGGGGGAGGGGAAATCAGCCCCAGCATTTT	TRBJ1-5	TRBV19	-	-
CASSKEGGLSAEAFF	TGCGCCAGCAGCAAGGAAGGGGGTCTATCGGCTGAAGCTTTCTTT	TRBJ1-1	TRBV4-3	-	-
CASSALAGGYDEQYF	TGTGCCAGCAGCGCCTTAGCGGGAGGCTACGACGAGCAGTACTTC	TRBJ2-7	TRBV9	TRBD2	-
CASGRGHEQFF	TGCGCCAGCGGGAGAGGCCATGAGCAGTTCTTC	TRBJ2-1	TRBV29-1	TRBD2	-
CASKLAGATHTQYF	TGCGCCAGCAAACTAGCGGGAGCCACACATACGCAGTATTTT	TRBJ2-3	TRBV5-1	TRBD2	-
CSVSGTSGLGTDTQYF	TGCAGCGTTTCCGGGACTAGCGGACTAGGGACAGATACGCAGTATTTT	TRBJ2-3	TRBV29-1	TRBD2	-
CASKPGQGIYGYTF	TGTGCCAGTAAGCCGGGACAGGGGATCTATGGCTACACCTTC	TRBJ1-2	TRBV28	TRBD1	-
CASSIERDSVQETQYF	TGTGCCAGTAGTATAGAGCGGGACAGCGTCCAAGAGACCCAGTACTTC	TRBJ2-5	TRBV19	-	-
CASSSTGLDTQYF	TGTGCCAGCAGCTCTACAGGATTAGATACGCAGTATTTT	TRBJ2-3	TRBV7-3	-	-
CASSLSLAKNIQYF	TGTGCCAGCAGCTTATCCCTAGCCAAAAACATTCAGTACTTC	TRBJ2-4	TRBV7-2	-	-
CASSLGAGANTGELFF	TGCGCCAGCAGCTTGGGAGCGGGGGCTAACACCGGGGAGCTGTTTTTT	TRBJ2-2	TRBV5-1	TRBD2	-
CASSLSSGNYGYTF	TGTGCCAGCAGCTTATCGAGCGGAAACTATGGCTACACCTTC	TRBJ1-2	TRBV7-9	-	-
CASSLDRVHLAQYF	TGTGCCAGCAGCTTAGACAGGGTGCATTTGGCCCAGTACTTC	TRBJ2-5	TRBV11-2	-	-
CASSLRGGQGYQPQHF	TGTGCCAGCAGCTTGCGGGGGGGACAGGGCTATCAGCCCCAGCATTTT	TRBJ1-5	TRBV5-6	TRBD1	-
CASSFSGSGESNEQFF	TGTGCCAGCAGCTTTTCCGGGTCGGGGGAGTCCAATGAGCAGTTCTTC	TRBJ2-1	TRBV7-9	-	once
CASSPSAGTGGTYTEAFF	TGTGCCAGCAGCCCGAGTGCGGGGACAGGGGGCACCTACACTGAAGCTTTCTTT	TRBJ1-1	TRBV7-9	TRBD1	-